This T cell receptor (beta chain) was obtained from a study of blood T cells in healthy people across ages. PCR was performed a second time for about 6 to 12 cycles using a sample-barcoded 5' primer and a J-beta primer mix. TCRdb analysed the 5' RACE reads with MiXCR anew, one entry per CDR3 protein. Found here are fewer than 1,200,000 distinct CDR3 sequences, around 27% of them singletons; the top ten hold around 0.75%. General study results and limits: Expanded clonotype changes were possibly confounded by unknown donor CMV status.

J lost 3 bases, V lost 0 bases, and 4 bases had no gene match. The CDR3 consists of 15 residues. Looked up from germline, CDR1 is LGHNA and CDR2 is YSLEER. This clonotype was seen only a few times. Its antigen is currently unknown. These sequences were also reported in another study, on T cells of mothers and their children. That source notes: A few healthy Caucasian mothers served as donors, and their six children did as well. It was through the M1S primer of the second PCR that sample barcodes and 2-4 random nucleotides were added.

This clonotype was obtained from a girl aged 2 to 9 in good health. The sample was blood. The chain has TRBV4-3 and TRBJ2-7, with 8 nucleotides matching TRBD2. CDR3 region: CASSQDSGADYEQYF. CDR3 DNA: TGCGCCAGCAGCCAAGATAGCGGGGCGGACTACGAGCAGTACTTC.